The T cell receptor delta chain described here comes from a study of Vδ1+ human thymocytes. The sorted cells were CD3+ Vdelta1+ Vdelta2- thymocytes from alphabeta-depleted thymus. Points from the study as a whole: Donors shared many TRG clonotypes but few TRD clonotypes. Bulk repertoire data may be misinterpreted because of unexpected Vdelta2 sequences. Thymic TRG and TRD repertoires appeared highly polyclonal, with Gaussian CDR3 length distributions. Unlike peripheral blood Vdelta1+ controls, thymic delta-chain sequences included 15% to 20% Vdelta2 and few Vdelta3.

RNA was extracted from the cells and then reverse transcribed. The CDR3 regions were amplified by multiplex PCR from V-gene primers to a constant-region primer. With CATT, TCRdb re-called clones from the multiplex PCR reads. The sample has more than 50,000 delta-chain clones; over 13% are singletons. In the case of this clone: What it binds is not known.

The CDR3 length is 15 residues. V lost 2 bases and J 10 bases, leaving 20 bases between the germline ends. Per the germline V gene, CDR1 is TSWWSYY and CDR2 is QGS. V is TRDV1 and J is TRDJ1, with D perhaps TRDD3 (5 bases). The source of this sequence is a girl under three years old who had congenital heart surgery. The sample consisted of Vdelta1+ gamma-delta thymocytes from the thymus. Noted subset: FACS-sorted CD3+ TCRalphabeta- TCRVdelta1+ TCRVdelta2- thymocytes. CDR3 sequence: CALGELKIPVGGLIF. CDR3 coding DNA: TGTGCTCTTGGGGAATTAAAAATCCCTGTCGGGGGACTCATCTTT.